This T cell receptor (beta chain) appears in the sequencing data of a study of T cells in Graves' hyperthyroidism and ophthalmopathy (dated by TCRdb to the late 2010s). Some background on the complete study: Peripheral blood samples were taken at the time of initial diagnosis, prior to any treatment. A discovery cohort of 95 to 100 patients, roughly 40 with Graves' ophthalmopathy and roughly 59 with stable Graves' hyperthyroidism, was used to find distinguishing TCR V-J signatures. An independent validation cohort of about 20 hyperthyroidism patients and about 15 patients who later progressed to ophthalmopathy tested prospective prediction of ophthalmopathy. The 100 or so discovery patients were divided at random into training and test sets in a 7:3 ratio. In more than five Graves' hyperthyroidism patients, the study also compared T-cell repertoires from thyroid tissue with T-cell repertoires from blood. Once sampling was done, hyperthyroidism patients were given methimazole at a starting dose of 30 mg daily, whereas ophthalmopathy patients were given high-dose intravenous methylprednisolone. According to the paper, TCR Vbeta CDR3 sequencing was carried out on over 130 peripheral blood samples, which came from approximately 43 ophthalmopathy, roughly 75 hyperthyroidism and about 17 progressor patients.

The TCR beta CDR3 regions were amplified from the RNA transcripts. A first-round RT-PCR of the TCR CDR3 used the HTBI primer set with the Qiagen OneStep RT-PCR kit. The libraries were constructed in a second round of multiplex PCR and then size-selected and purified. Libraries were sequenced paired-end with 100 bp reads on an Illumina HiSeq2000. As for the authors' bioinformatics: SOAPnuke was used to process the raw data, with reads discarded if the reads contained adapters or uncalled bases, had a mean Phred below 15, or lacked an exact constant-primer or identifier match. COPE v1.2.5 was used to merge high-quality paired reads, and clonotypes were defined as unique nucleotide sequences. MiTCR v1.1 was used to align the clonotypes against IMGT TRBV, TRBD and TRBJ reference segments. Analysis was restricted to V-J combinations with a frequency above 0.0001, which covered 99.2% of repertoires. The TCS score was defined as F50 (clonal expansion) divided by E x V (chaos), with BLOSUM62-based TCRdist calculated between CDR3 peptides within each V-J. Welch's t-statistics and random forest reduced 450 to 600 V-J features to roughly 13, which were used in a naive Bayes classifier (R e1071). In-frame beta chains were kept once TCRdb had trimmed the public reads at Q25 with fastp and called clones with MiXCR. One record per CDR3 amino acid sequence lists the most common genes and DNA. V and J calls and clone size were set by TCRdb, not the authors. The sample has about 740,000 distinct CDR3 sequences on record, 12% to 15% of them singletons. Roughly 10% of the sample belongs to the ten largest clones.

This clonotype was picked up many times. The specificity of this receptor is unknown. Base qualities were left out, and no much larger clone turns up one base away. Stable Graves' hyperthyroidism was defined as the absence of progression to ophthalmopathy over 18 months of follow-up. The hyperthyroidism patients were between 18 and 65 years old and newly diagnosed, with a disease duration of less than 2 months. The study excluded patients with uncontrolled infections, other autoimmune diseases, pregnancy or lactation. Diagnoses were based on clinical symptoms, serum thyroxine and TRAb, thyroid ultrasound and orbital computed tomography. PBMCs were separated from 8 to 10 ml of fresh peripheral blood using Ficoll-Paque density gradient centrifugation. Total RNA was extracted with Trizol reagent, and quality was checked on an Agilent 2100 Bioanalyzer. Results the study describes overall, beyond this receptor: Blood samples also contained most of the expanded thyroid clonotypes (frequency above 0.001), which suggests that blood repertoires may reflect thyroid immune responses. In validation, the model predicted progression to ophthalmopathy with about 71% sensitivity and around 72% specificity, a median of approximately 6.5 months before onset. Ophthalmopathy was separated from stable hyperthyroidism by a 13 V-J signature model, with 87.88% sensitivity and about 81% specificity obtained in cross-validation and 80%/75% obtained in testing. No statistical method was used to set the sample size in advance, and investigators knew the group allocation.

The cysteine opens and the phenylalanine closes a CDR3 of 15 amino acids. Left in the record is the CDR3 DNA by itself, 45 bases read in frame from the first base. V gives up 2 bases and J gives up 2 bases, and the segment between their germline ends measures 10 bases. From the germline V gene, CDR1 is SGHTA and CDR2 is FQGTGA. This sequence originates from a young woman with Graves' hyperthyroidism. This sequence uses TRBV7-3 and TRBJ2-1; no D segment can be confidently identified. The sequencing sample was made of blood. Read as DNA, the sequence is TGTGCCAGCAGCTTAGCCTGGTCCGCCTACAATGAGCAGTTCTTC. It codes for CASSLAWSAYNEQFF.